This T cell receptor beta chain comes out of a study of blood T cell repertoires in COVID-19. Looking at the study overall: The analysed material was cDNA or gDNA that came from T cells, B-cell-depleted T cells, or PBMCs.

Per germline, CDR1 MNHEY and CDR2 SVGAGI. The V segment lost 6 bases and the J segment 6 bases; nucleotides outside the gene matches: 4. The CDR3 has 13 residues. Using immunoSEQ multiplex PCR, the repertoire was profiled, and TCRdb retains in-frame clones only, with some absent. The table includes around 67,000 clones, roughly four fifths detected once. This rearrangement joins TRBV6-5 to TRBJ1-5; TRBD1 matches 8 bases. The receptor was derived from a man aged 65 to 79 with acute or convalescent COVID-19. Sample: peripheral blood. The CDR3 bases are TGTGCCAGCAGCACAGGACAGGGTCAGCCCCAGCATTTT. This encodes CASSTGQGQPQHF.